What follows are 22 T cell receptor beta chains derived from one specimen sequenced in a study of cytomegalovirus exposure and HLA in healthy donors (dated 2017 in TCRdb). Library method: the immunoSEQ multiplex PCR assay. A mixture of 60 forward primers for TCR Vbeta segments and 13 reverse primers for TCR Jbeta segments was used in the multiplex PCR. Here the immuneACCESS table is served through TCRdb, limited to in-frame sequences with V and J called. Missing clones are a known gap in these copies; in checked studies unresolved V genes cover under half, and the rest lacks a known reason. Recorded for this sample are some 140,000 clones; about four fifths of them occurred a single time. The ten largest make up about 2.7% of the sample. Sequenced material: PBMCs. The receptors originated from a man younger than 35 in good health and CMV-seronegative.

In this sample, this clone turned up once. The rearrangement links TRBV28 to TRBJ2-2, with D possibly being TRBD2 (7 bases). V lost 5 bases to trimming and J lost 6 bases, with 13 bases between them. This CDR3 region has 14 residues. Germline lookup yields CDR1 MDHEN and CDR2 SYDVKM. CDR3 nucleotide sequence: TGTGCCAGCAGTCAAGGGAGGGGGGCCGGGGAGCTGTTTTTT. This sequence encodes CASSQGRGAGELFF.

The chain couples TRBV11-3 to TRBJ1-2; 7 positions match TRBD1. Germline CDR1 is SGHNT and CDR2 is YENEEA. The V segment lost 5 bases and the J segment 8 bases; nucleotides outside the gene matches: 8. The CDR3 consists of 13 residues. The chain's CDR3 is CASSRTGKGGYTF. CDR3 DNA sequence: TGTGCCAGCAGCCGGACAGGAAAGGGCGGCTACACCTTC.

As concerns this clone: A junction end diverges from the germline sequence, so it may reflect a read error. The rearrangement joins TRBV28 to TRBJ2-4; TRBD2 matches 8 bases. This CDR3 region has 15 residues. The germline gives CDR1 MDHEN, CDR2 SYDVKM. CDR3 sequence: CASSLAGLAKNSQYF. CDR3 in DNA: TGTGCCAGCAGTTTGGCCGGACTAGCCAAAAACAGTCAGTACTTC.

A few counts support this clone. This sample includes further DNA sequences coding for the same CDR3. The chain employs TRBV7-9 and TRBJ1-2, with 8 positions matching TRBD1. CDR3 length: 19 amino acids. J was trimmed by 0 bases and V by 1 base; bases with no gene match: 13. The V gene's germline CDR1 is SEHNR and CDR2 FQNEAQ (reference sequence). The CDR3 loop is CASSLEGTGDRPPNYGYTF. DNA of the CDR3: TGTGCCAGCAGCTTAGAAGGGACAGGAGACAGACCCCCTAACTATGGCTACACCTTC.

The chain joins TRBV5-1 to TRBJ2-5; 7 positions match TRBD1. The CDR3 loop spans 16 amino acids. Looked up from germline, CDR1 is SGHRS and CDR2 is YFSETQ. The V and J ends lost 4 bases and 5 bases, in that order; junction bases with no gene match: 14. CDR3 bases: TGCGCCAGCAGCCCCGTGACAGGGTCAGGTAGGGAGACCCAGTACTTC. Its protein is CASSPVTGSGRETQYF.

This clone was recorded once. This sequence joins TRBV27 and TRBJ2-3, with D possibly being TRBD1 (6 bases). This CDR3 is 15 amino acids long. V gave up 3 bases and J gave up 5 bases, with 15 bases separating them. Germline loops: CDR1 MNHEY, CDR2 SMNVEV (reference sequence). The CDR3: CASSFLRGRGDTQYF. CDR3 bases: TGTGCCAGCAGTTTTCTCCGCGGCAGGGGAGATACGCAGTATTTT.

This chain links TRBV19 with TRBJ2-1; 16 bases fit TRBD2. Germline loops: CDR1 LNHDA, CDR2 SQIVND (reference sequence). Unmatched junction bases numbered 15, after V lost 5 bases and J lost 5 bases. The CDR3 totals 20 residues. The CDR3 nucleotides read TGTGCCAGTAGTGGCCCGGGACTAGCGGGGGGGGAGGGGGGAAACAATGAGCAGTTCTTC. It yields the protein CASSGPGLAGGEGGNNEQFF. Variable domain in full (rest from reference TRBV19 and TRBJ2-1): DGGITQSPKYLFRKEGQNVTLSCEQNLNHDAMYWYRQDPGQGLRLIYYSQIVNDFQKGDIAEGYSVSREKKESFPLTVTSAQKNPTAFYLCASSGPGLAGGEGGNNEQFFGPGTRLTVL.

The CDR3 DNA reads as TGTGCCAGCTCACGACGGACAGGGGGCTCAGATACGCAGTATTTT. The encoded protein is CASSRRTGGSDTQYF. The chain recombines TRBV18 with TRBJ2-3, with 11 bases identical to TRBD1. The CDR3 is 15 amino acids. The germline V gene has CDR1 KGHSH and CDR2 LQKENI. After removal of 4 bases from V and 4 bases from J, the junction contained 4 bases not matched to a gene.

Of note for this clone: A read error may produce the germline difference seen at one junction end. The chain combines TRBV5-4 with TRBJ2-6; TRBD2 agrees at 9 bases. The germline V gene encodes CDR1 SGHNT and CDR2 YYREEE (reference sequence). The CDR3 runs 16 residues. The CDR3 sequence is CASSLLSQRGANGLTF. In DNA form, the CDR3 reads TGTGCCAGCAGCTTGCTCTCACAGCGGGGGGCCAACGGCCTGACTTTC.

The chain couples TRBV18 to TRBJ1-5; TRBD1 might be the D (5 bases). Per the germline V gene, CDR1 is KGHSH and CDR2 is LQKENI. This CDR3 contains 15 residues. Trimming removed 3 bases at V and 4 bases at J, with 13 bases between. The CDR3, as DNA: TGTGCCAGCTCACCCTTCGGGGGTTTGAATCAGCCCCAGCATTTT. Translating gives CASSPFGGLNQPQHF.

This chain uses TRBV13 with TRBJ2-2, with TRBD2 identical over 9 bases. This CDR3 has 15 residues. Germline V CDR1 and CDR2: PRHDT, FYEKMQ (reference sequence). With 0 bases clipped from V and 6 bases from J, the junction kept 2 bases outside the gene matches. The CDR3 is CASSLGTSGSGELFF. CDR3 DNA: TGTGCCAGCAGCTTAGGCACTAGCGGGTCCGGGGAGCTGTTTTTT.

The chain carries TRBV6-1 and TRBJ2-2; D gene uncertain. With 2 bases removed from V and 5 bases from J, the gap between germline ends came to 3 bases. Germline CDR1 reads MNHNS; CDR2 reads SASEGT. This CDR3 region has 12 residues. This chain's CDR3 is CASSEITGELFF. CDR3 nucleotide sequence: TGTGCCAGCAGTGAAATAACCGGGGAGCTGTTTTTT.

The chain employs TRBV28 and TRBJ1-1, with 7 bases identical to TRBD1. The CDR3 is made up of 15 amino acids. J was trimmed by 5 bases and V by 5 bases; bases with no gene match: 11. Per germline, CDR1 MDHEN and CDR2 SYDVKM. The CDR3 region is CASSIRTGLRTEAFF. In DNA, the CDR3 is TGTGCCAGCAGTATACGGACAGGACTGAGGACTGAAGCTTTCTTT.

This chain joins TRBV10-3 and TRBJ1-5, with 7 bases aligning to TRBD1. Germline V CDR1 and CDR2: ENHRY, SYGVKD. This CDR3 comprises 14 residues. Trimming removed 6 bases from V and 5 bases from J; junction bases left unmatched: 7. The CDR3 here is CAIRGGQEDQPQHF. DNA for the CDR3: TGTGCCATCAGGGGAGGACAGGAGGATCAGCCCCAGCATTTT.

The chain couples TRBV7-9 to TRBJ2-3, with 9 bases matching TRBD2. Per germline, CDR1 SEHNR and CDR2 FQNEAQ (reference sequence). The V segment lost 5 bases and the J segment 3 bases; nucleotides outside the gene matches: 12. The CDR3 covers 17 residues. The CDR3 DNA reads TGTGCCAGCAGCCAATGGGGGCGGGGGGGCCTAACAGATACGCAGTATTTT. Translating gives CASSQWGRGGLTDTQYF.

This clone appeared a single time. V and J are TRBV6-5 and TRBJ1-2, with TRBD1 identical over 7 bases. Germline assignment: CDR1 MNHEY and CDR2 SVGAGI. Losses at the gene ends were 5 bases for V and 0 bases for J; bases not matched to a gene: 3. The CDR3 has 14 amino acids. CDR3 in amino acids: CASSRDSSNYGYTF. The CDR3 DNA follows: TGTGCCAGCAGTCGGGACAGTTCTAACTATGGCTACACCTTC.

The gene calls are TRBV7-8 and TRBJ1-3; D gene unclear. Germline CDR1 and CDR2: SGHVS and FQNEAQ. Trimming shortened V by 3 bases and J by 1 base, and 10 bases separated the two germline ends. The CDR3 consists of 15 residues. CDR3 sequence (DNA): TGTGCCAGCAGCTTCGGAGGGTTTTCTGGAAACACCATATATTTT. Translated, it gives CASSFGGFSGNTIYF.

This chain links TRBV5-1 with TRBJ2-1, with 9 positions matching TRBD1. V lost 4 bases and J lost 5; bases outside the gene matches: 10. The CDR3 has 16 amino acids. The germline V gene encodes CDR1 SGHRS and CDR2 YFSETQ. CDR3 sequence: CASSAAGTGRNNEQFF. The CDR3 DNA sequence: TGCGCCAGCAGCGCCGCCGGGACAGGGCGCAACAATGAGCAGTTCTTC.

This chain uses TRBV18 with TRBJ1-1; 8 nucleotides align to TRBD1. The CDR3 runs 14 residues. The germline CDR1 and CDR2 sequences are KGHSH and LQKENI. The ends lost 5 bases at V and 3 bases at J; junction bases unmatched: 5. The CDR3, as DNA: TGTGCCAGCTCAACAGGGGGGTTTGACACTGAAGCTTTCTTT. This gives the protein CASSTGGFDTEAFF.

As to this clone: Sequence at one end of the junction differs from germline and may be a read error. The V and J genes are TRBV7-9 and TRBJ2-3, with 7 nucleotides matching TRBD1. CDR1 and CDR2 from the germline V gene are SEHNR and FQNEAQ (reference sequence). This CDR3 contains 16 residues. The CDR3 DNA reads TGTTCCAGCAGCTCGCCTCCGGGACAGAACACAGATACGCAGTATTTT. Encoded protein: CSSSSPPGQNTDTQYF.

V gene TRBV4-2 combines with J gene TRBJ2-3, with 8 nucleotides matching TRBD2. The germline gives CDR1 LGHNA, CDR2 YNFKEQ. This CDR3 spans 16 amino acids. V lost 4 bases to trimming and J lost 1 base; unmatched junction nucleotides: 7. Written as DNA, the CDR3 is TGTGCCAGCAGCCTCAAAGCGGGGGCTGGCACAGATACGCAGTATTTT. Its translation: CASSLKAGAGTDTQYF.

This chain uses TRBV5-1 with TRBJ2-5, with D perhaps matching TRBD1 (6 bases). CDR3 length: 15 amino acids. CDR1 SGHRS and CDR2 YFSETQ come from the germline V gene. The ends were cut back, 0 bases at V and 1 base at J, with 10 bases in the middle. As DNA, the CDR3 is TGCGCCAGCAGCTTGGGGACAGTGAGCCAAGAGACCCAGTACTTC. The encoded protein is CASSLGTVSQETQYF.